Presented here are 10 T cell receptor beta chains from one specimen sequenced in a study of shared clonotypes between healthy human individuals. Repertoires were generated with immunoSEQ multiplex PCR, while TCRdb's copy carries only in-frame clones and drops some. The table has 2 million to 3 million clones, just over 90% seen once; the top ten hold around 0.14%. The specimen sequenced was naive CD4+ T cells sorted from blood. The subset here: CD45RA+ positively selected. All receptors come from a man aged 18 to 30 in good health.

V is TRBV6-1 and J is TRBJ2-7; the D is unclear. The CDR3 sequence is 12 residues long. Per germline, CDR1 MNHNS and CDR2 SASEGT. Trimming left V 4 bases short and J 4 bases short, with 8 bases between. CDR3 in DNA: TGTGCCAGCAGTGCCGGACCTTACGAGCAGTACTTC. This encodes CASSAGPYEQYF.

V and J are TRBV2 and TRBJ2-1; D is possibly TRBD1 (5 bases). Trimming removed 1 base from V and 7 bases from J, with 11 bases in between. This CDR3 has 14 amino acids. Germline lookup yields CDR1 SNHLY and CDR2 FYNNEI. The CDR3 DNA follows: TGTGCCAGCAGTGAAGGCAGGGTTGGGAATGAGCAGTTCTTC. Amino acids: CASSEGRVGNEQFF.

J is TRBJ1-2 and V is TRBV10-3, with D hard to call. V was shortened by 4 bases and J by 3 bases, with 12 bases between the two germline ends. Germline V gene sequence: CDR1 ENHRY, CDR2 SYGVKD. The CDR3 is 14 amino acids. The CDR3 DNA reads TGTGCCATCAGTGCATCGACGGACTACTATGGCTACACCTTC. As protein: CAISASTDYYGYTF.

As for this clone: The same CDR3 is also encoded by other DNA sequences in this sample. The rearrangement links TRBV18 to TRBJ2-7; D uncertain. Trimming removed 6 bases at V and 0 bases at J, with 9 bases between. The CDR3 sequence is 13 residues long. Germline assignment: CDR1 KGHSH and CDR2 LQKENI. CDR3 sequence: CASSSSGSYEQYF. CDR3 nucleotide sequence: TGTGCCAGCTCTTCCTCGGGCTCCTACGAGCAGTACTTC.

J is TRBJ1-6 and V is TRBV5-8, with D unresolved. V was shortened by 0 bases and J by 4 bases, with 14 bases between the two germline ends. The CDR3 is 17 residues long. Germline assignment: CDR1 SGHTS and CDR2 YDEGEE. The CDR3 loop reads CASSLDPVIRYNSPLHF. The CDR3 nucleotides read TGTGCCAGCAGCTTGGATCCAGTAATTAGGTATAATTCACCCCTCCACTTT.

This chain joins TRBV15 and TRBJ1-1; a weak D match, TRBD1 (5 bases). V lost 2 bases to trimming and J lost 4 bases, with 17 bases between them. The CDR3 spans 16 residues. CDR1 and CDR2 (germline): LNHNV, YYDKDF (reference sequence). DNA for the CDR3: TGTGCCACCAGCAGATCTGGGGCGAATGGGGCCACTGAAGCTTTCTTT. Its translation: CATSRSGANGATEAFF.

V gene TRBV7-2 combines with J gene TRBJ2-7, with TRBD1 identical over 9 bases. CDR1 SGHTA and CDR2 FQGNSA come from the germline V gene. V was clipped by 5 bases and J by 4 bases; unmatched bases: 9. The CDR3 length is 15 residues. CDR3: CASSPVWTGVYEQYF. In nucleotides, the CDR3 is TGTGCCAGCAGCCCTGTGTGGACAGGGGTATACGAGCAGTACTTC.

The rearrangement joins TRBV5-4 to TRBJ2-7; no firm D call. The germline CDR1 and CDR2 sequences are SGHNT and YYREEE (reference sequence). This CDR3 contains 16 residues. V lost 2 bases to trimming and J lost 0 bases, with 15 bases between them. The CDR3 is CASSLKGSVLSYEQYF. The CDR3 DNA reads as TGTGCCAGCAGCTTAAAAGGGTCCGTCCTCTCCTACGAGCAGTACTTC.

The chain recombines TRBV10-3 with TRBJ2-3; D unresolved. Deletions cut 0 bases from V and 2 bases from J, with 9 bases between. The CDR3 covers 15 residues. Looked up from germline, CDR1 is ENHRY and CDR2 is SYGVKD. The CDR3 coding sequence is TGTGCCATCAGTGAGTCTGGACGTGTCACAGATACGCAGTATTTT. Its translation is CAISESGRVTDTQYF.

V gene TRBV4-1 combines with J gene TRBJ2-2; D might be TRBD1 (5 bases). The CDR3 sequence is 19 residues long. Trimming took 0 bases from V and 5 from J, leaving 22 bases between them. From germline, CDR1 is MGHRA and CDR2 YSYEKL. CDR3 DNA: TGCGCCAGCAGCCAAGACCCCAGGGAACCCGTCCCCCGGACCGGGGAGCTGTTTTTT. Translating gives CASSQDPREPVPRTGELFF.